A single sample is the source of the 23 T cell receptor beta chains below, sequenced in a study of identifying expanded T cells in peripheral blood. Sequencing used immunoSEQ multiplex PCR; TCRdb keeps in-frame clones, though not all of them. The repertoire holds about 100,000 clones, with about 87% as singletons. The specimen was blood. The receptor source for this set is a person aged 18-70 years in good health.

This chain's CDR3 is CASSDPGSYGYTF. CDR3 DNA sequence: TGTGCCAGCAGTGACCCGGGATCCTATGGCTACACCTTC. The J gene is TRBJ1-2, the V gene TRBV25-1, with D unclear. The CDR3 totals 13 residues. V dropped 3 bases and J dropped 4 bases, with 9 bases sitting between them. Germline V CDR1 and CDR2: MGHDK, SYGVNS.

The rearrangement links TRBV7-9 to TRBJ2-7; no definite D call. The germline V and J ends were trimmed by 3 bases and 0 bases, with 9 bases remaining between them. The germline CDR1 and CDR2 sequences are SEHNR and FQNEAQ (reference sequence). This CDR3 region has 14 residues. CDR3 bases: TGTGCCAGCAGCTTTTACGCGAGCTCCTACGAGCAGTACTTC. Encoded protein: CASSFYASSYEQYF.

This clone was observed a few times. The chain joins TRBV4-1 to TRBJ2-7, with a tentative D call TRBD2 (5 bases). The CDR3 has 13 residues. The V and J ends lost 4 bases and 4 bases respectively, with 11 bases between them. Looked up from germline, CDR1 is MGHRA and CDR2 is YSYEKL. In nucleotides, the CDR3 is TGCGCCAGCAGCCTTTCCGAGGGATACGAGCAGTACTTC. Translation: CASSLSEGYEQYF.

This clone was detected only a few times. V and J are TRBV20-1 and TRBJ1-1; D is uncertain. The V gene lost 5 bases and the J gene lost 3 bases, with 7 bases spanning the gap. Germline V lookup: CDR1 DFQATT, CDR2 SNEGSKA (reference sequence). The CDR3 totals 11 residues. The CDR3 sequence is CSAPLDTEAFF. The CDR3 coding sequence is TGCAGTGCTCCCCTGGACACTGAAGCTTTCTTT.

By share, this clone counts as medium-sized (0.01 to 0.1%). This chain connects TRBV13 to TRBJ2-7, with 11 nucleotides matching TRBD2. Germline values: CDR1 PRHDT, CDR2 FYEKMQ (reference sequence). The CDR3 is 14 residues long. V lost 6 bases, J lost 5 bases, and 6 bases stayed unmatched. CDR3 protein: CASRLLAGAHEQYF. CDR3 DNA: TGTGCCAGCAGACTACTAGCGGGAGCCCACGAGCAGTACTTC.

The chain is built from TRBV5-1 and TRBJ2-1, with 10 bases that match TRBD1. From germline, CDR1 is SGHRS and CDR2 YFSETQ. The CDR3 length is 15 residues. J gave up 8 bases and V 3 bases, and 8 bases lay outside the gene matches. The CDR3 region is CASSSRDRGVDEQFF. The DNA of the CDR3 is TGCGCCAGCAGCTCCCGGGACAGGGGAGTTGATGAGCAGTTCTTC.

The rearrangement joins TRBV29-1 to TRBJ2-7, with D possibly matching TRBD1 (6 bases). This CDR3 spans 14 amino acids. Germline loops: CDR1 SQVTM, CDR2 ANQGSEA. The V end was cut by 4 bases, the J end by 3 bases, with 16 bases between. The CDR3 sequence: CSVALLTGDYEQYF. The CDR3 nucleotides are TGCAGCGTTGCCCTCCTGACAGGAGACTACGAGCAGTACTTC.

The rearrangement joins TRBV5-1 to TRBJ1-1; D is perhaps TRBD1 (6 bases). The V gene's germline CDR1 is SGHRS and CDR2 YFSETQ. The CDR3 sequence is 17 residues long. Trimming shortened V by 1 base and J by 5 bases, and 21 bases separated the two germline ends. CDR3 coding DNA: TGCGCCAGCAGCTTGACGACAGGACGTTACGACCAGACTGAAGCTTTCTTT. Translation gives CASSLTTGRYDQTEAFF.

The J gene is TRBJ2-5, the V gene TRBV11-2, with D perhaps TRBD2 (6 bases). Germline V gives CDR1 SGHAT, CDR2 FQNNGV. V was shortened by 5 bases and J by 3 bases, with 13 bases between the two germline ends. This CDR3 comprises 14 residues. CDR3 amino acids: CASSLNSGEETQYF. The CDR3 DNA is TGTGCCAGCAGCCTAAATAGCGGAGAAGAGACCCAGTACTTC.

This clone has only one observation. The chain is built from TRBV27 and TRBJ2-2; a weak D match, TRBD1 (6 bases). CDR1 and CDR2 (germline): MNHEY, SMNVEV (reference sequence). The CDR3 length is 15 residues. Deletions cut 6 bases from V and 2 bases from J, with 13 bases between. The CDR3 loop is CASSRVGANTGELFF. The CDR3 DNA is TGTGCCAGCAGCCGGGTGGGGGCCAACACCGGGGAGCTGTTTTTT.

The genes are TRBV10-3 and TRBJ2-7; D gene ambiguous. This CDR3 has 13 amino acids. Per the germline V gene, CDR1 is ENHRY and CDR2 is SYGVKD. V lost 4 bases and J lost 0, with 7 bases in between. CDR3 loop: CAISGVSSYEQYF. The CDR3 DNA reads TGTGCCATCAGTGGAGTCAGCTCCTACGAGCAGTACTTC.

The rearrangement uses TRBV2 and TRBJ2-3, with D hard to call. This CDR3 comprises 13 residues. CDR1 is SNHLY, CDR2 FYNNEI, per germline. V lost 4 bases and J lost 4, with 9 bases in between. The DNA for the CDR3 is TGTGCCAGCAGTGGTGGGGTCGCAGATACGCAGTATTTT. This sequence encodes CASSGGVADTQYF. The full variable domain, rest sourced from reference TRBV2 and TRBJ2-3, is EPEVTQTPSHQVTQMGQEVILRCVPISNHLYFYWYRQILGQKVEFLVSFYNNEISEKSEIFDDQFSVERPDGSNFTLKIRSTKLEDSAMYFCASSGGVADTQYFGPGTRLTVL.

V gene TRBV7-8 combines with J gene TRBJ1-1; 7 nucleotides line up with TRBD1. The V segment lost 5 bases and the J segment 4 bases; nucleotides outside the gene matches: 13. The V gene's germline CDR1 is SGHVS and CDR2 FQNEAQ. The CDR3 is 16 amino acids. In nucleotides, the CDR3 is TGTGCCAGCAGCCCATCCCAGGGGGGCTACATCACTGAAGCTTTCTTT. Translated: CASSPSQGGYITEAFF.

The genes are TRBV12-5 and TRBJ1-6; 10 positions agree with TRBD1. The CDR3 has 15 residues. After removal of 4 bases from V and 7 bases from J, the junction contained 4 bases not matched to a gene. CDR1 is LGHNT and CDR2 is FRNRAP in the germline V gene. CDR3 loop: CASGSGQGPNSPLHF. In DNA form, the CDR3 reads TGTGCTAGTGGTTCGGGACAGGGGCCCAATTCACCCCTCCACTTT.

The chain's CDR3 is CATTRGGDSTYEQYF. DNA for the CDR3: TGTGCCACCACAAGAGGGGGGGACTCGACCTACGAGCAGTACTTC. The rearrangement links TRBV11-2 to TRBJ2-7; a weak D match, TRBD2 (7 bases). Germline values: CDR1 SGHAT, CDR2 FQNNGV. The CDR3 totals 15 residues. Trimming took off 10 bases at V and 2 bases at J, with 21 bases between the two ends.

Comments on this clone: The missing conserved phenylalanine or tryptophan at the end of this CDR3 makes a read error likely. No DNA is shown, since the ends of the CDR3 on it are uncertain; the CDR3 is the one TCRdb lists. The genes are TRBV5-3 and TRBJ2-3; whether TRBD2, the table's D call, matches the DNA was not checked. TRBV5-3 has ORF status, its function being uncertain. The CDR3 is 10 amino acids in total, end residues counted. The CDR3 loop is CARSANTSAR.

This chain links TRBV7-2 with TRBJ1-5; 9 nucleotides align to TRBD1. Germline V gene lookup returns CDR1 SGHTA and CDR2 FQGNSA. J was trimmed by 3 bases and V by 0 bases; bases with no gene match: 3. The CDR3 covers 16 residues. CDR3 amino acids: CASSLAGQGSNQPQHF. The CDR3, as DNA: TGTGCCAGCAGCTTAGCGGGACAGGGCTCCAATCAGCCCCAGCATTTT.

In the case of this clone: The sample holds other DNA sequences that translate to the same CDR3. This sequence joins TRBV5-1 and TRBJ1-1; D ambiguous. Germline V gene lookup returns CDR1 SGHRS and CDR2 YFSETQ. The V and J ends lost 0 bases and 5 bases respectively, with 11 bases between them. This CDR3 region has 14 residues. CDR3 in DNA: TGCGCCAGCAGCTTGGCCGGCGGTGGTACTGAAGCTTTCTTT. Protein sequence: CASSLAGGGTEAFF.

In its sample, this clone was seen a few times. V and J are TRBV10-1 and TRBJ2-5; 7 bases fit TRBD2. The CDR3 loop spans 14 amino acids. V dropped 10 bases and J dropped 4; count of bases not matched to a gene: 12. The germline V gene encodes CDR1 WNHNN and CDR2 SYGVQD (reference sequence). CDR3 DNA sequence: TGCGCCACGAAGGGACTACCCACCGGAGAGACCCAGTACTTC. Residues: CATKGLPTGETQYF.

The J gene is TRBJ2-3, the V gene TRBV7-8; 7 bases are shared with TRBD2. This CDR3 region has 15 residues. With 1 base clipped from V and 1 base from J, the junction kept 2 bases outside the gene matches. From germline, CDR1 is SGHVS and CDR2 FQNEAQ. CDR3 sequence (DNA): TGTGCCAGCAGCTTAGTCCGGGGGGGCACAGATACGCAGTATTTT. Its protein is CASSLVRGGTDTQYF. The full variable domain, with the rest looked up from reference TRBV7-8 and TRBJ2-3, is GAGVSQSPRYKVAKRGQDVALRCDPISGHVSLFWYQQALGQGPEFLTYFQNEAQLDKSGLPSDRFFAERPEGSVSTLKIQRTQQEDSAVYLCASSLVRGGTDTQYFGPGTRLTVL.

The chain employs TRBV6-5 and TRBJ1-3; 7 nucleotides match TRBD1. The CDR3 consists of 14 residues. CDR1 is MNHEY, CDR2 SVGAGI, per germline. V was pared by 8 bases and J by 2 bases, with 6 bases of the junction left unmatched. The CDR3 reads CASHRGSPGNTIYF. CDR3 nucleotides: TGTGCCAGCCACAGGGGCTCCCCTGGAAACACCATATATTTT.

Written as DNA, the CDR3 is TGTGCCAGCAGCGTAGGAGGGCAGGGAGGTTCACCCCTCCACTTT. It yields the protein CASSVGGQGGSPLHF. The genes are TRBV9 and TRBJ1-6; a possible D gene is TRBD1 (5 bases). Between the trimmed V and J ends, which lost 0 bases and 9 bases, there was a span of 13 bases. The CDR3 loop spans 15 amino acids. CDR1 is SGDLS, CDR2 YYNGEE, per germline.

Regarding this clone: This may arise from a read error, as a much more abundant clone is one base away. This chain uses TRBV5-6 with TRBJ2-7, with 13 nucleotides matching TRBD2. The length of the CDR3 is 15 residues. The V gene's germline CDR1 is SGHDT and CDR2 YYEEEE. CDR3 sequence (DNA): TGTGCCAGCAGCAGGACTAGCGGGAGAACTTACGAGCAGTGCTTC. This gives the protein CASSRTSGRTYEQCF.